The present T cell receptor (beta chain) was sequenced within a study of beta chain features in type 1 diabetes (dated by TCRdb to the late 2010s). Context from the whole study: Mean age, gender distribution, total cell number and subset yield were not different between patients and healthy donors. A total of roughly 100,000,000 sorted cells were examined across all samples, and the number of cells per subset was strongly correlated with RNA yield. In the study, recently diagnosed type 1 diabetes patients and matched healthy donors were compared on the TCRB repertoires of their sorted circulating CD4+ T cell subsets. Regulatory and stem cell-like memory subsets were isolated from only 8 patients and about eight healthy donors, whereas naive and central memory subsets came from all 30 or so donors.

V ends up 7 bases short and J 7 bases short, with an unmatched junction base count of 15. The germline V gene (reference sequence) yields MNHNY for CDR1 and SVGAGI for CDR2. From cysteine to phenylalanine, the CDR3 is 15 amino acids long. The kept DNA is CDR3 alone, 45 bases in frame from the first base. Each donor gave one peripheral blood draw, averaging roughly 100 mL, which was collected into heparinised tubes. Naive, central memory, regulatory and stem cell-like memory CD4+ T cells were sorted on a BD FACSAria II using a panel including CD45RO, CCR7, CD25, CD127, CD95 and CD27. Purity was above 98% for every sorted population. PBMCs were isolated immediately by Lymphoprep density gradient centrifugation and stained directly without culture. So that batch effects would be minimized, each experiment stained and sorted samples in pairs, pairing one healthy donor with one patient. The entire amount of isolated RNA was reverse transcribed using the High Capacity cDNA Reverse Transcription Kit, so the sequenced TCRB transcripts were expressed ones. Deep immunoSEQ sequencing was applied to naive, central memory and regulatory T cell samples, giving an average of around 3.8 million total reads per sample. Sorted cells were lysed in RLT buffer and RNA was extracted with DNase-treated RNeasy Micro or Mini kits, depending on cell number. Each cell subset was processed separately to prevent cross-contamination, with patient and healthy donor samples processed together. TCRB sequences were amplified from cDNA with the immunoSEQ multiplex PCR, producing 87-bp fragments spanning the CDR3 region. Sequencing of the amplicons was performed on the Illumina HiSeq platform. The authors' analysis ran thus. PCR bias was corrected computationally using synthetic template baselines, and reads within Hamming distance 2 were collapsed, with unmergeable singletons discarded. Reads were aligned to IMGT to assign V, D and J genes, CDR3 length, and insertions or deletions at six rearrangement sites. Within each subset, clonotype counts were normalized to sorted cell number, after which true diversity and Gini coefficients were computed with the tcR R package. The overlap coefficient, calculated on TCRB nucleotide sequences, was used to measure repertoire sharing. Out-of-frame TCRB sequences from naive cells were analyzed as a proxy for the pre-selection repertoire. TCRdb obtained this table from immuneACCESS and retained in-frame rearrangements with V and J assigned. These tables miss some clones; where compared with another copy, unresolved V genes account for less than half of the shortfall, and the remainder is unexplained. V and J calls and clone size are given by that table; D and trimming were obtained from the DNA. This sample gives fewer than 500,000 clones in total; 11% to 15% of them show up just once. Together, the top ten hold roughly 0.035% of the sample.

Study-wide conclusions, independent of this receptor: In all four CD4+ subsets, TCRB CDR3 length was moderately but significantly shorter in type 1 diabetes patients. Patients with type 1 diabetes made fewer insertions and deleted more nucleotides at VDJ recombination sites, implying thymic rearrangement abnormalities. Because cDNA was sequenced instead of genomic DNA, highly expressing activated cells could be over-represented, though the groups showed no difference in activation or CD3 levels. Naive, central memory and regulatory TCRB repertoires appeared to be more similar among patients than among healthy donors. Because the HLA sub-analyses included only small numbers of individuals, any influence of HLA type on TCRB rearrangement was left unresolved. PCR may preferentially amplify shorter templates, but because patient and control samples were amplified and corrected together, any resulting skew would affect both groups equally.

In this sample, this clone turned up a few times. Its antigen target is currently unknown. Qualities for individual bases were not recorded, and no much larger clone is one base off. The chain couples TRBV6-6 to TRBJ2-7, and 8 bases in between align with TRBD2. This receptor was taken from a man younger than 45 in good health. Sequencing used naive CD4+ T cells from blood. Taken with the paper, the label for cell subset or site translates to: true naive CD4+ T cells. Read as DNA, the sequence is TGTGCCAGCACCCTCCTATGGCGGGGGGAGGGTGAGCAGTACTTC. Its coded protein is CASTLLWRGEGEQYF.